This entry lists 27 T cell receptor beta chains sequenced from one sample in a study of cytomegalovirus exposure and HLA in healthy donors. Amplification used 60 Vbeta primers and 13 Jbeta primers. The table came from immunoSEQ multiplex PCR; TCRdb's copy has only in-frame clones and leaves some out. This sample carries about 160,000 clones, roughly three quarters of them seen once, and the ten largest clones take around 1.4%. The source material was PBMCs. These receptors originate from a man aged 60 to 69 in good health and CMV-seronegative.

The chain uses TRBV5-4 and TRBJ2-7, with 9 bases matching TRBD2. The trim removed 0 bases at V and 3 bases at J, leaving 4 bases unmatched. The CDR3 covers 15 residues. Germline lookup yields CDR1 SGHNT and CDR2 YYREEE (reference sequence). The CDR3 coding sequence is TGTGCCAGCAGCTTGGGCCTAGCGGGAATCTACGAGCAGTACTTC. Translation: CASSLGLAGIYEQYF. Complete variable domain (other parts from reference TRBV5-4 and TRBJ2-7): ETGVTQSPTHLIKTRGQQVTLRCSSQSGHNTVSWYQQALGQGPQFIFQYYREEENGRGNFPPRFSGLQFPNYSSELNVNALELDDSALYLCASSLGLAGIYEQYFGPGTRLTVT.

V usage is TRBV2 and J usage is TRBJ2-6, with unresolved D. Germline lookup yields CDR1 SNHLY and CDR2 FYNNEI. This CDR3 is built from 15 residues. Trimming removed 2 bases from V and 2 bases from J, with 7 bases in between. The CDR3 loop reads CASSELSPGANVLTF. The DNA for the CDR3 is TGTGCCAGCAGTGAACTCTCTCCTGGGGCCAACGTCCTGACTTTC.

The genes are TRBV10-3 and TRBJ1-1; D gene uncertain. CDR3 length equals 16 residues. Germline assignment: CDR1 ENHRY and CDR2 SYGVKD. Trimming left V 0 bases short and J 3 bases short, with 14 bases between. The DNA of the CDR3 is TGTGCCATCAGTGAGTCGTCAGGTCGGCAGTACACTGAAGCTTTCTTT. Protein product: CAISESSGRQYTEAFF.

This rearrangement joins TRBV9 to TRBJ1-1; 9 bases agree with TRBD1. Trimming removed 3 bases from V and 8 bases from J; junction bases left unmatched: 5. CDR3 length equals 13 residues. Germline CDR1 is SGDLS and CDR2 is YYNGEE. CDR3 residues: CASSEGGTGEAFF. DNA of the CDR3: TGTGCCAGCAGCGAGGGGGGGACAGGGGAAGCTTTCTTT. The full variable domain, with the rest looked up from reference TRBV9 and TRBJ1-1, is DSGVTQTPKHLITATGQRVTLRCSPRSGDLSVYWYQQSLDQGLQFLIQYYNGEERAKGNILERFSAQQFPDLHSELNLSSLELGDSALYFCASSEGGTGEAFFGQGTRLTVV.

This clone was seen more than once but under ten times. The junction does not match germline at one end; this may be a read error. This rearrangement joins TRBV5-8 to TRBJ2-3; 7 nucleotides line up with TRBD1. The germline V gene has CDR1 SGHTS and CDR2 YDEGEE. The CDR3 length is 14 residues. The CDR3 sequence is CASTTGDLTDTQYF. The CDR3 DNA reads TGTGCTAGCACCACAGGGGATCTCACAGATACGCAGTATTTT.

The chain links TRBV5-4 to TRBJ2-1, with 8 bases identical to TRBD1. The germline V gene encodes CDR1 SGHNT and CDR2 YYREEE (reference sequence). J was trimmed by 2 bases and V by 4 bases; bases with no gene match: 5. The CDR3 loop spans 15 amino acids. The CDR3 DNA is TGTGCCAGCAGCCGCCCGGGACAGGCCTACAATGAGCAGTTCTTC. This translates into CASSRPGQAYNEQFF.

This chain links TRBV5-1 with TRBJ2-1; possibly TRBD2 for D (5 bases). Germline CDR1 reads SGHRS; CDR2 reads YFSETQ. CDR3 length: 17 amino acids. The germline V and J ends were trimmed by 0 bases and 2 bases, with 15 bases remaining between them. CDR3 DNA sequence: TGCGCCAGCAGCTTGGAATCGGCTAGCCCGGCCTACAATGAGCAGTTCTTC. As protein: CASSLESASPAYNEQFF.

The CDR3 sequence: CASSSGASGNTIYF. The CDR3, as DNA: TGTGCCAGCAGTTCTGGGGCCTCTGGAAACACCATATATTTT. The chain joins TRBV6-5 to TRBJ1-3, with a possible D match to TRBD1 (5 bases). The CDR3 extends over 14 amino acids. Germline CDR1 is MNHEY and CDR2 is SVGAGI. Deletions cut 4 bases from V and 0 bases from J, with 7 bases between.

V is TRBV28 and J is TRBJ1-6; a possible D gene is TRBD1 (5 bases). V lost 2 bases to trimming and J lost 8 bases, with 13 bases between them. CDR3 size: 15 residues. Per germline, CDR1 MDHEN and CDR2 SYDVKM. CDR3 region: CASSLIGREYSPLHF. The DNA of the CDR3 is TGTGCCAGCAGTTTAATTGGCAGGGAATATTCACCCCTCCACTTT. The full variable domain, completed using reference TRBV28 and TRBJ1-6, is DVKVTQSSRYLVKRTGEKVFLECVQDMDHENMFWYRQDPGLGLRLIYFSYDVKMKEKGDIPEGYSVSREKKERFSLILESASTNQTSMYLCASSLIGREYSPLHFGNGTRLTVT.

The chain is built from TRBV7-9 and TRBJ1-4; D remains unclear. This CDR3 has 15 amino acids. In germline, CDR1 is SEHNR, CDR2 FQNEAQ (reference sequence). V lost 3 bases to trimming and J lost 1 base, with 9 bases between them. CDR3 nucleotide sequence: TGTGCCAGCAGCTTTATGGAGGGAACTAATGAAAAACTGTTTTTT. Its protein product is CASSFMEGTNEKLFF.

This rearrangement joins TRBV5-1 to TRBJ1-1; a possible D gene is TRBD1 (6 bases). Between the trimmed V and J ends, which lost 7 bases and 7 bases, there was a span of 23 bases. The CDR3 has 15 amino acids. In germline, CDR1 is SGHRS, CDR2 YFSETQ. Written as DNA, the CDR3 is TGCGCCAGCCGAATTGGGGGCAGGGGAGAGAGTGAAGCTTTCTTT. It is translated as CASRIGGRGESEAFF.

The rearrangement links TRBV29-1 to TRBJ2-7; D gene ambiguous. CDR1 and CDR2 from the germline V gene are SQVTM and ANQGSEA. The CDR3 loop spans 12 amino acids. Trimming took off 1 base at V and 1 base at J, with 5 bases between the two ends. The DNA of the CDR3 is TGCAGCGTTGAAGTCAGATCCTACGAGCAGTACTTC. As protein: CSVEVRSYEQYF.

The CDR3 DNA is TGTGCCAGCAGTTACTCGATCCACAGTGGATACAATGAGCAGTTCTTC. Translated: CASSYSIHSGYNEQFF. The chain uses TRBV6-5 and TRBJ2-1; D unresolved. CDR1 and CDR2 from the germline V gene are MNHEY and SVGAGI. V was pared by 0 bases and J by 4 bases, with 13 bases between. The CDR3 is made up of 16 amino acids.

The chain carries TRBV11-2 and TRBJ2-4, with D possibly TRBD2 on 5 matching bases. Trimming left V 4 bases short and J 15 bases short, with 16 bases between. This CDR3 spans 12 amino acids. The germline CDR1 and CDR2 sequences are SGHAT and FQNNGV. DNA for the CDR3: TGTGCCAGCAGCTCTGCGGGCTTTAACAGGTACTTC. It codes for CASSSAGFNRYF.

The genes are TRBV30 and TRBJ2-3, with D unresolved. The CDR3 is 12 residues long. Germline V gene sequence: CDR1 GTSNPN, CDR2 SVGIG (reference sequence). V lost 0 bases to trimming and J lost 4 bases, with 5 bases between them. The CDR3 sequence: CAWSVPADTQYF. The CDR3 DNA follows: TGTGCCTGGAGTGTACCAGCAGATACGCAGTATTTT.

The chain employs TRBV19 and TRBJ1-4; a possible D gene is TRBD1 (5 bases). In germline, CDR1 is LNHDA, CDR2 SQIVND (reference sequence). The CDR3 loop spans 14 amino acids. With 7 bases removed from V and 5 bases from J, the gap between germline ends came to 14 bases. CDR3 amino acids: CASTPSAGNEKLFF. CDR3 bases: TGTGCCAGTACCCCATCCGCAGGGAATGAAAAACTGTTTTTT.

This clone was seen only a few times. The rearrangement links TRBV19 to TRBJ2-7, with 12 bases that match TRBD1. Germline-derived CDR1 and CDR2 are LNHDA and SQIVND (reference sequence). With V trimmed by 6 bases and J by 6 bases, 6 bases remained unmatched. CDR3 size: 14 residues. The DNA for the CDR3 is TGTGCCAGTAGCTCCGGGACAGGGGGCGGCGAGCAGTACTTC. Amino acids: CASSSGTGGGEQYF.

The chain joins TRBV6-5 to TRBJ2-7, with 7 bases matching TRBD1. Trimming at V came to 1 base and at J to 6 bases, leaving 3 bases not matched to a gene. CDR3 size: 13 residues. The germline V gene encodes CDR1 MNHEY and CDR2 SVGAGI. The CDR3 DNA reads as TGTGCCAGCAGTTACTTGGGACAGTTCGAGCAGTACTTC. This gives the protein CASSYLGQFEQYF.

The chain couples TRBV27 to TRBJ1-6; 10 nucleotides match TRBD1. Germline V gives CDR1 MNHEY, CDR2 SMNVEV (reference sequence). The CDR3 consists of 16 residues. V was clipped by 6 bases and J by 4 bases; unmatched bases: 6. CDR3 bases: TGTGCCAGCAGCCCCCGGGACAGGGGATATAATTCACCCCTCCACTTT. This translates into CASSPRDRGYNSPLHF.

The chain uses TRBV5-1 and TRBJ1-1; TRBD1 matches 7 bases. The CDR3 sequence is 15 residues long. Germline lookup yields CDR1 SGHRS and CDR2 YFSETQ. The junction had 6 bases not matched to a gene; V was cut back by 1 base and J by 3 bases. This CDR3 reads CASSLLRQGDTEAFF. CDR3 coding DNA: TGCGCCAGCAGCTTGCTTAGACAGGGTGACACTGAAGCTTTCTTT.

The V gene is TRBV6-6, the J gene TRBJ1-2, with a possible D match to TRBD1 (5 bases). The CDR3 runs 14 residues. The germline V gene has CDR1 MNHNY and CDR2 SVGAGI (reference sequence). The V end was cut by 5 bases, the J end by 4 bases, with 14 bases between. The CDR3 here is CASSAGSEVYGYTF. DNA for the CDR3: TGTGCCAGCAGTGCAGGGTCTGAGGTCTATGGCTACACCTTC.

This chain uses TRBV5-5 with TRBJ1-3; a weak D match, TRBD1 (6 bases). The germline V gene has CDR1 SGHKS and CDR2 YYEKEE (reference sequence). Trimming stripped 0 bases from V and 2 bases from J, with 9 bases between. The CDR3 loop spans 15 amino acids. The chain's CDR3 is CASSLAHRAGNTIYF. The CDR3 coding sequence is TGTGCCAGCAGCTTGGCGCACAGGGCTGGAAACACCATATATTTT. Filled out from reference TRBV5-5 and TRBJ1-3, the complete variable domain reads DAGVTQSPTHLIKTRGQQVTLRCSPISGHKSVSWYQQVLGQGPQFIFQYYEKEERGRGNFPDRFSARQFPNYSSELNVNALLLGDSALYLCASSLAHRAGNTIYFGEGSWLTVV.

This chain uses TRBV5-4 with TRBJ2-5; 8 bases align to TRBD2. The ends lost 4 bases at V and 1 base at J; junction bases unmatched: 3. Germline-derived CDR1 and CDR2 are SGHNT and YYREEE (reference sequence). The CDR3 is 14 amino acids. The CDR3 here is CASSTGGLQETQYF. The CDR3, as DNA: TGTGCCAGCAGCACGGGGGGGCTCCAAGAGACCCAGTACTTC.

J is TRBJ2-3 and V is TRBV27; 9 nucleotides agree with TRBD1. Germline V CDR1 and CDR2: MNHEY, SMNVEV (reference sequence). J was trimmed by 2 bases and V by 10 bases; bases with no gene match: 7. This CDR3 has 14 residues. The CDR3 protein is CANSRDRDTDTQYF. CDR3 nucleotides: TGTGCCAACTCCCGGGACAGGGACACAGATACGCAGTATTTT.

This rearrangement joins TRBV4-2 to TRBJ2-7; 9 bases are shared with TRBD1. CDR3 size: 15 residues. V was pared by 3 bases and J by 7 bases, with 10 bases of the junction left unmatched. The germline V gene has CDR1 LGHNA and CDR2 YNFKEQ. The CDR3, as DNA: TGTGCCAGCAGCCACGCGGGACAGGGAATTAGGGAGCAGTACTTC. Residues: CASSHAGQGIREQYF.

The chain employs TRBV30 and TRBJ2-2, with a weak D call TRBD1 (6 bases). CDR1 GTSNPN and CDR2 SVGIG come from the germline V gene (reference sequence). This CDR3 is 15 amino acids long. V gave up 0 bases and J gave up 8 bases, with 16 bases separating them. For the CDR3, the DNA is TGTGCCTGGAGTGTATTAGGACTTCAGGGGGGGGAGCTGTTTTTT. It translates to CAWSVLGLQGGELFF.

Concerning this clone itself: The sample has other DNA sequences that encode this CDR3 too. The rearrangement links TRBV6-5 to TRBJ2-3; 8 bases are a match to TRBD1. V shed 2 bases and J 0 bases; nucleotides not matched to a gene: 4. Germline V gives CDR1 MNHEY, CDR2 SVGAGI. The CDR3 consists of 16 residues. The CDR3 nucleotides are TGTGCCAGCAGTTACGGAGGGACAGGTAGCACAGATACGCAGTATTTT. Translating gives CASSYGGTGSTDTQYF.